This TCR beta chain was documented in a study of sequential checkpoint blockade in melanoma. Study context: Arm A got nivolumab then ipilimumab; arm B the reverse, 1:1. Maintenance nivolumab came after either treatment sequence.

Regarding treatment: randomized to nivolumab then ipilimumab (arm A) or the reverse (arm B). Trimming removed 4 bases from V and 3 bases from J; junction bases left unmatched: 7. The CDR3 runs 17 residues. The germline V gene has CDR1 SGDLS and CDR2 YYNGEE. Profiled with immunoSEQ multiplex PCR; TCRdb holds only in-frame clones, not every one. The top ten hold less than 25% of the sample, which has about 17,000 clones, over 60% seen once. The TCR was taken from a human donor with melanoma. The sequencing used CD8+ T cells sorted from blood (inferred from file names), collected from a patient given nivolumab and ipilimumab in sequence. V usage is TRBV9 and J usage is TRBJ2-3, with TRBD2 identical over 14 bases. The CDR3 sequence is CASSPGLAGGRTDTQYF. The CDR3 bases are TGTGCCAGCAGCCCCGGACTAGCGGGAGGAAGGACAGATACGCAGTATTTT.